A selection of T cell receptor beta chains follows, all from one sample in a study of control samples from healthy donors and cancer patients. Using immunoSEQ multiplex PCR, the repertoire was profiled, and TCRdb retains in-frame clones only, with some absent. Of about 150,000 clones in the sample, approximately 93% are singletons; the top ten hold over 2%. Sequenced sample: blood. The receptors come from a man aged 45 to 65 in good health. Each CDR3 is given with its conserved first and last residue. A D gene is named only where the DNA matches it firmly. Some rows have no size entry. The others give once, few or many, or a class for an expanded clone.

V gene,J gene,D gene,clone size,CDR3 protein,CDR3 DNA
TRBV7-9,TRBJ2-2,.,.,CASSFRGGELFF,TGTGCCAGCAGCTTCCGTGGCGGGGAGCTGTTTTTT
TRBV28,TRBJ1-2,.,.,CASSLSGLGYGYTF,TGTGCCAGCAGTTTATCTGGGCTCGGCTATGGCTACACCTTC
TRBV19,TRBJ2-3,.,.,CASSDRGVDTQYF,TGTGCCAGTAGTGATCGAGGAGTCGATACGCAGTATTTT
TRBV11-2,TRBJ2-7,.,.,CASSLPPAREQYF,TGTGCCAGCAGCTTACCTCCGGCTCGCGAGCAGTACTTC
TRBV5-1,TRBJ2-1,.,once,CATRRDWSYNEQFF,TGCGCCACCCGCCGGGACTGGTCCTACAATGAGCAGTTCTTC
TRBV5-1,TRBJ2-1,TRBD1,.,CASSPQGSVNEQFF,TGCGCCAGCAGCCCACAGGGGTCGGTCAATGAGCAGTTCTTC
TRBV19,TRBJ2-1,TRBD2,.,CATKREGPYNEQFF,TGTGCCACGAAGCGGGAGGGGCCCTACAATGAGCAGTTCTTC
TRBV14,TRBJ1-4,.,.,CASSRATNEKLFF,TGTGCCAGCAGCCGAGCAACTAATGAAAAACTGTTTTTT
TRBV28,TRBJ1-5,TRBD1,.,CASTLGDRVQPQHF,TGTGCCAGCACCCTCGGGGACAGGGTCCAGCCCCAGCATTTT
TRBV7-2,TRBJ2-7,.,few,CASSPRRRGGNYEQYF,TGTGCCAGCAGCCCCCGTCGCCGGGGAGGTAACTACGAGCAGTACTTC
TRBV23-1,TRBJ2-1,.,.,CASSQESPGRGCRHEQFF,TGCGCCAGCAGTCAAGAATCCCCCGGGAGAGGGTGCAGGCATGAGCAGTTCTTC
TRBV12-3/TRBV12-4,TRBJ2-5,.,.,CASSLGEETQYF,TGTGCCAGCAGTTTAGGGGAAGAGACCCAGTACTTC
TRBV6-6,TRBJ1-1,TRBD1,.,CASSWTGGGMNTEAFF,TGTGCCAGCAGTTGGACAGGGGGCGGAATGAACACTGAAGCTTTCTTT
TRBV10-3,TRBJ2-1,TRBD2,.,CAISGRGGPSSYNEQFF,TGTGCCATCAGTGGGCGGGGGGGACCCAGCTCCTACAATGAGCAGTTCTTC
TRBV28,TRBJ1-2,TRBD1,.,CASSLLGGTGLGYTF,TGTGCCAGCAGTTTATTAGGCGGGACAGGGCTTGGCTACACCTTC
TRBV21-1,TRBJ2-1,.,.,CASSASSSEPPNEQFF,TGTGCCAGCAGCGCCTCCTCCAGCGAGCCTCCCAATGAGCAGTTCTTC
TRBV5-1,TRBJ2-3,TRBD2,.,CASRTTSGVTDTQYF,TGCGCCAGCAGAACAACTAGCGGGGTCACAGATACGCAGTATTTT
TRBV18,TRBJ1-5,.,.,CASSPSNNQPQHF,TGTGCCAGCTCGCCCAGCAACAATCAGCCCCAGCATTTT
TRBV29-1,TRBJ2-1,.,.,CSVGGQGSYNEQFF,TGCAGCGTTGGGGGGCAGGGTTCGTACAATGAGCAGTTCTTC
TRBV5-1,TRBJ1-4,TRBD1,.,CASSQGQGGEKLFF,TGCGCCAGCAGCCAGGGACAGGGAGGGGAAAAACTGTTTTTT
TRBV28,TRBJ2-5,TRBD2,.,CASSLGREETQYF,TGTGCCAGCAGTCTCGGGAGGGAGGAGACCCAGTACTTC
TRBV7-8,TRBJ1-6,.,.,CASSNLLSPLHF,TGTGCCAGCAGCAACTTATTATCACCCCTCCACTTT
TRBV28,TRBJ2-7,.,.,CASSLEGYEQYF,TGTGCCAGCAGTTTAGAGGGTTACGAGCAGTACTTC